The rows below give T cell receptor beta chains drawn from one sample of a study of blood T cell repertoires in COVID-19. Using immunoSEQ multiplex PCR, the repertoire was profiled, and TCRdb retains in-frame clones only, with some absent. Among about 250,000 clones listed, around 83% were seen once. Sample: peripheral blood. The receptors here all came from a man older than 75 with acute or convalescent COVID-19. The CDR3 runs from the conserved cysteine through the conserved F or W. The D gene is left open where the match is weak. Size is stated for part of the rows, as once, few or many counts, or as a class when the clone is expanded.

.,TRBJ1-1,TRBV7-3,.,TGTGCCAGCAGCCGAGCCGCGATGACTGAAGCTTTCTTT,CASSRAAMTEAFF
.,TRBJ2-1,TRBV2,TRBD2,TGTGCCAGCAATATAGCGGGAAGTTGGGATGAGCAGTTCTTC,CASNIAGSWDEQFF
.,TRBJ1-3,TRBV4-2,TRBD1,TGTGCCAGCAGCCCTGGACAGGGGGCATCTGGAAACACCATATATTTT,CASSPGQGASGNTIYF
.,TRBJ2-7,TRBV6-5,TRBD1,TGTGCCAGCAGGCGGGCCCGGGACAGGGGATACGAGCAGTACTTC,CASRRARDRGYEQYF
.,TRBJ2-5,TRBV21-1,.,TGTGCCAGCAGCAAAGGGGGGACACGAGGGGCGCTAAAGACCCAGTACTTC,CASSKGGTRGALKTQYF
.,TRBJ1-1,TRBV5-5,.,TGTGCCAGCAGGTGGCAAACGAACACTGAAGCTTTCTTT,CASRWQTNTEAFF
.,TRBJ1-3,TRBV5-1,TRBD1,TGCGCCAGCAGCTTAGACAGGGGGAGCTCTGGAAACACCATATATTTT,CASSLDRGSSGNTIYF
.,TRBJ2-1,TRBV7-2,TRBD2,TGTGCCAGCAGCTTAGGTGGCGGGGGTCCTCGGAATGAGCAGTTCTTC,CASSLGGGGPRNEQFF
.,TRBJ2-6,TRBV4-1,TRBD2,TGCGCCAGCAGCCAAGAGCAGCGGGGGGGCTTTGGGGCCAACGTCCTGACTTTC,CASSQEQRGGFGANVLTF
.,TRBJ2-1,TRBV24-1,TRBD1,TGTGCCACCAGCCTCGGTGGGACAGGGCTCGATGAGCAGTTCTTC,CATSLGGTGLDEQFF
.,TRBJ2-5,TRBV5-1,.,TGCGCCAGCAGCTTGGTGCCAGGGCTACAAGAGACCCAGTACTTC,CASSLVPGLQETQYF
.,TRBJ1-5,TRBV28,TRBD1,TGTGCCAGCTTAGGGGGCGGCAATCAGCCCCAGCATTTT,CASLGGGNQPQHF
once,TRBJ1-5,TRBV19,.,TGTGCCAGTAGTATCCCTTTGAATCAGCCCCAGCATTTT,CASSIPLNQPQHF
.,TRBJ2-2,TRBV28,.,TGTGCCAGCAGACTCCCTTTCGGGCAGGGGAGTATGGCCGGGGAGCTGTTTTTT,CASRLPFGQGSMAGELFF
few,TRBJ2-2,TRBV7-6,TRBD1,TGTGCCAGCAGCGGAGGACAGGGGGACTTCGCGAACACCGGGGAGCTGTTTTTT,CASSGGQGDFANTGELFF
.,TRBJ1-6,TRBV6-5,TRBD1,TGTGCCAGCAGTCCGGACAGGGATTCACCCCTCCACTTT,CASSPDRDSPLHF
.,TRBJ2-6,TRBV5-5,.,TGTGCCAGCAGGTTCACAAATTCCGGGGCCAACGTCCTGACTTTC,CASRFTNSGANVLTF
.,TRBJ1-2,TRBV5-6,.,TGTGCCAGCAGCCCAAAGACTTCTGGGGGCTACACCTTC,CASSPKTSGGYTF
few,TRBJ2-5,TRBV30,.,TGTGCCTGGACCCGGGACTTTCAAGAGACCCAGTACTTC,CAWTRDFQETQYF
few,TRBJ2-3,TRBV28,TRBD2,TGTGCCAGCAGTCACCGACAACCGGGACTAGCGGGGGCTGGAGGCACAGATACGCAGTATTTT,CASSHRQPGLAGAGGTDTQYF
.,TRBJ1-1,TRBV4-1,.,TGCGCCAGCAGCCAAGTAAACAGGGAGTGGACTGAAGCTTTCTTT,CASSQVNREWTEAFF
.,TRBJ2-3,TRBV7-2,TRBD1,TGTGCCAGCAGCTTACAGGGGGCAGGTGGGGCGGTGATCACAGATACGCAGTATTTT,CASSLQGAGGAVITDTQYF
.,TRBJ1-5,TRBV20-1,.,TGCAGTGCTAGTAGGCGGGGGACTAATCAGCCCCAGCATTTT,CSASRRGTNQPQHF
.,TRBJ1-1,TRBV4-1,.,TGCGCCAGCAGCCTGGCACCGAACACTGAAGCTTTCTTT,CASSLAPNTEAFF
once,TRBJ2-5,TRBV28,TRBD1,TGTGCCAGCAGTGCCCCGCGAGGGATTGTAGGGACAGCTCAGTACTTC,CASSAPRGIVGTAQYF
.,TRBJ2-1,TRBV30,.,TGTGCCTGGAAGGAACGGGAGCAGCAGTTCTTC,CAWKEREQQFF
few,TRBJ2-3,TRBV29-1,.,TGCAGCGTTGACCGGGGAACAGATACGCAGTATTTT,CSVDRGTDTQYF
.,TRBJ1-4,TRBV3-1/TRBV3-2,.,TGTGCCAGCAGCTCGAGTGGAGTTGAAAAACTGTTTTTT,CASSSSGVEKLFF
once,TRBJ2-7,TRBV6-5,.,TGTGCCAGCAGTTACGGGGCCCGGGCCTACGAGCAGTACTTC,CASSYGARAYEQYF
.,TRBJ1-3,TRBV3-1/TRBV3-2,.,TGTGCCAGCAGCCAAGAGCCTCAAGGAATAAGACGGGACACCATATATTTT,CASSQEPQGIRRDTIYF
.,TRBJ1-4,TRBV6-5,.,TGTGCCAGCAGTTCCCAGGGATCAACTAATGAAAAACTGTTTTTT,CASSSQGSTNEKLFF